Following are 14 T cell receptor beta chains from one sample sequenced in a study of shared clonotypes between healthy human individuals. Measured with immunoSEQ multiplex PCR; TCRdb has only the in-frame clones, and not every one. The sample lists over a million clones, approximately 98% occurring once. Sample: naive CD4+ T cells sorted from blood. As for subset: CD45RA+ positively selected. These receptors came from a man in his thirties or forties in good health.

The CDR3 region is CASSQDSGRGLITDTQYF. CDR3 DNA sequence: TGTGCCAGCAGCCAAGATTCCGGGAGGGGTCTCATCACAGATACGCAGTATTTT. This rearrangement joins TRBV4-2 to TRBJ2-3; TRBD2 agrees at 8 bases. The CDR3 runs 18 residues. Unmatched junction bases numbered 10, after V lost 0 bases and J lost 2 bases. CDR1 LGHNA and CDR2 YNFKEQ come from the germline V gene.

The chain joins TRBV7-9 to TRBJ1-1; no reliable D call. The length of the CDR3 is 15 residues. Trimming removed 3 bases from V and 0 bases from J, with 11 bases in between. Looked up from germline, CDR1 is SEHNR and CDR2 is FQNEAQ (reference sequence). DNA for the CDR3: TGTGCCAGCAGCTTCGACGTTTTAATGAACACTGAAGCTTTCTTT. Its protein is CASSFDVLMNTEAFF.

In its sample, this clone was seen once. The chain couples TRBV11-2 to TRBJ2-1; D remains unclear. CDR3 length equals 12 residues. The germline V gene encodes CDR1 SGHAT and CDR2 FQNNGV. The ends were cut back, 4 bases at V and 8 bases at J, with 9 bases in the middle. CDR3 nucleotide sequence: TGTGCCAGCAGCTCGTCTTCGGATGAGCAGTTCTTC. Translated, it gives CASSSSSDEQFF. Drawing the rest from reference TRBV11-2 and TRBJ2-1, the complete variable domain is EAGVAQSPRYKIIEKRQSVAFWCNPISGHATLYWYQQILGQGPKLLIQFQNNGVVDDSQLPKDRFSAERLKGVDSTLKIQPAKLEDSAVYLCASSSSSDEQFFGPGTRLTVL.

The chain employs TRBV7-8 and TRBJ1-5; D remains unclear. Trimming removed 10 bases at V and 0 bases at J, with 22 bases between. Germline V gene lookup returns CDR1 SGHVS and CDR2 FQNEAQ. The CDR3 is 17 amino acids. CDR3 region: CATTDRDLVFSNQPQHF. The CDR3 bases are TGTGCCACCACTGACCGAGATTTGGTATTTAGCAATCAGCCCCAGCATTTT.

The J gene is TRBJ2-1, the V gene TRBV7-2; D perhaps matches TRBD2 (5 bases). There are 16 residues in the CDR3. Germline CDR1 is SGHTA and CDR2 is FQGNSA. V was trimmed by 2 bases and J by 9 bases, leaving 20 bases between them. The CDR3 sequence is CASSLSASLARSEQFF. As DNA, the CDR3 is TGTGCCAGCAGCTTATCGGCTAGCTTAGCCCGTTCTGAGCAGTTCTTC.

This rearrangement joins TRBV9 to TRBJ1-2, with D perhaps matching TRBD1 (5 bases). Germline V gene sequence: CDR1 SGDLS, CDR2 YYNGEE. CDR3 length: 16 residues. V was shortened by 1 base and J by 8 bases, with 21 bases between the two germline ends. CDR3: CASSVLSQPGTEGYTF. CDR3 sequence (DNA): TGTGCCAGCAGCGTATTATCCCAACCTGGGACGGAGGGCTACACCTTC.

The gene calls are TRBV14 and TRBJ2-3; D ambiguous. This CDR3 spans 15 amino acids. Trimming cost V 1 base and J 3 bases, with 11 bases left between them. From germline, CDR1 is SGHDN and CDR2 FVKESK. CDR3 DNA sequence: TGTGCCAGCAGCCAAGCAACTTTCATTACAGATACGCAGTATTTT. Translation gives CASSQATFITDTQYF.

This chain uses TRBV6-4 with TRBJ2-7; D may be TRBD1 (6 bases). Between the trimmed V and J ends, which lost 3 bases and 5 bases, there was a span of 17 bases. Germline lookup yields CDR1 MRHNA and CDR2 SNTAGT. CDR3 length equals 15 residues. This CDR3 is CASSENRAPVNEQYF. Written as DNA, the CDR3 is TGTGCCAGCAGTGAGAACAGGGCGCCGGTGAACGAGCAGTACTTC.

DNA for the CDR3: TGTGCCAGTAGGGAGACAGGGGGCCGTGAAAAACTGTTTTTT. Residues: CASRETGGREKLFF. V is TRBV19 and J is TRBJ1-4; 10 bases are a match to TRBD1. CDR3 size: 14 residues. Germline V gene data show CDR1 as LNHDA and CDR2 as SQIVND (reference sequence). J lost 7 bases, V lost 6 bases, and 5 bases had no gene match.

The genes are TRBV11-2 and TRBJ2-5, with a weak D call TRBD2 (5 bases). Per the germline V gene, CDR1 is SGHAT and CDR2 is FQNNGV. The V end was cut by 5 bases, the J end by 5 bases, with 15 bases between. This CDR3 is built from 14 residues. The CDR3 DNA follows: TGTGCCAGCAGCCAGGCGGACTTCGGGGAGACCCAGTACTTC. Protein product: CASSQADFGETQYF.

J is TRBJ2-1 and V is TRBV2, with D possibly TRBD1 on 10 matching bases. The CDR3 covers 15 residues. Germline V gene data show CDR1 as SNHLY and CDR2 as FYNNEI. V was clipped by 6 bases and J by 7 bases, with 19 bases between them. The CDR3 DNA reads TGTGCCAGCAGAAGACTAGCGGACAGGGGGAATGAGCAGTTCTTC. Protein: CASRRLADRGNEQFF.

This sequence joins TRBV5-4 and TRBJ2-5, with TRBD1 matching 8 bases. CDR3 length equals 14 residues. J was trimmed by 2 bases and V by 3 bases; bases with no gene match: 3. The germline CDR1 and CDR2 sequences are SGHNT and YYREEE (reference sequence). CDR3: CASSWRTGQETQYF. The CDR3 DNA sequence: TGTGCCAGCAGCTGGCGGACAGGGCAAGAGACCCAGTACTTC. Variable domain in full (rest from reference TRBV5-4 and TRBJ2-5): ETGVTQSPTHLIKTRGQQVTLRCSSQSGHNTVSWYQQALGQGPQFIFQYYREEENGRGNFPPRFSGLQFPNYSSELNVNALELDDSALYLCASSWRTGQETQYFGPGTRLLVL.

V gene TRBV28 combines with J gene TRBJ2-7; 7 nucleotides agree with TRBD2. V was pared by 3 bases and J by 1 base, with 3 bases of the junction left unmatched. CDR3 length: 14 amino acids. Germline V lookup: CDR1 MDHEN, CDR2 SYDVKM. CDR3 bases: TGTGCCAGCAGTTTTTCAGCGGGATCCTACGAGCAGTACTTC. Translating gives CASSFSAGSYEQYF.

This chain uses TRBV19 with TRBJ2-7; TRBD1 matches at 8 bases. The germline V gene has CDR1 LNHDA and CDR2 SQIVND (reference sequence). Trimming cost V 4 bases and J 2 bases; bases outside gene matches: 10. The CDR3 contains 16 residues. This CDR3 reads CASSTKTGTGPYEQYF. CDR3 sequence (DNA): TGTGCCAGTAGTACGAAAACCGGGACAGGCCCCTACGAGCAGTACTTC.